The subject of this entry is one T cell receptor (beta chain). Its antigen remains unidentified. This record belongs to a study of identifying expanded T cells in peripheral blood. The study's findings and limits: Variance in clone template counts between approximately two-week samples significantly increased with total template count across all healthy donors.

J gave up 0 bases and V 2 bases, and 10 bases lay outside the gene matches. The germline CDR1 and CDR2 sequences are SGHNT and YYREEE (reference sequence). CDR3 length equals 18 residues. Healthy donors had no documented immune events, such as infections, while sampled. Produced via immunoSEQ multiplex PCR; TCRdb's table is partial and in-frame only. In the table there are 95,000 to 150,000 clones, about 80% of which are singletons. This sequence was found in a person aged 18 to 70 in good health. This sequence joins TRBV5-4 and TRBJ2-4; TRBD2 matches at 8 bases. The specimen sequenced was blood. CDR3 region: CASSLGSGGALAKNIQYF. CDR3 nucleotide sequence: TGTGCCAGCAGCTTAGGGTCCGGGGGGGCCCTAGCCAAAAACATTCAGTACTTC.